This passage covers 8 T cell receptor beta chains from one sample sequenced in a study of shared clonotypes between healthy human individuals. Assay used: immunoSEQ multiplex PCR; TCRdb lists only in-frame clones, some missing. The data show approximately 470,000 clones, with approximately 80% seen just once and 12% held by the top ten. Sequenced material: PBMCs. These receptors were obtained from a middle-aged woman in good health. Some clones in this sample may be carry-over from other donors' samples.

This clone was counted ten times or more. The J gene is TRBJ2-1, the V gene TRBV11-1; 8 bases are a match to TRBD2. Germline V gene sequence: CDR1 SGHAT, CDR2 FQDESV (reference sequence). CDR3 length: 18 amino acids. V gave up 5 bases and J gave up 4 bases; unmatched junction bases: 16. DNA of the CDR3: TGTGCCAGCAGCCCAATGGGGGTGAGCGGGAGTGGTTACAATGAGCAGTTCTTC. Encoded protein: CASSPMGVSGSGYNEQFF.

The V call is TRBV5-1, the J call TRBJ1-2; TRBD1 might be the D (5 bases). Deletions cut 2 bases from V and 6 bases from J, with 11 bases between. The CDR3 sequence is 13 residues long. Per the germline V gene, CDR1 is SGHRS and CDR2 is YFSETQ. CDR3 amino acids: CASSFGGENGYTF. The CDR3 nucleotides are TGCGCCAGCAGCTTCGGAGGGGAAAATGGCTACACCTTC.

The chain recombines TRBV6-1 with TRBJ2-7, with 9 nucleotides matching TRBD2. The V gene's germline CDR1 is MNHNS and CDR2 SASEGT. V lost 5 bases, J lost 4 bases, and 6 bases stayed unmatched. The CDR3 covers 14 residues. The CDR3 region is CASSPRTSDYEQYF. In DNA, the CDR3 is TGTGCCAGCAGTCCCCGGACTAGCGATTACGAGCAGTACTTC.

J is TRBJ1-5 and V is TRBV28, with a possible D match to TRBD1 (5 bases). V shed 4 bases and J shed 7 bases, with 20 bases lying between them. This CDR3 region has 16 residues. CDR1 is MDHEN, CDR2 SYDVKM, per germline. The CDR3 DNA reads TGTGCCAGCAGTTCCCGACAGCGGCCGCCCCGGCAGCCCCAGCATTTT. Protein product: CASSSRQRPPRQPQHF.

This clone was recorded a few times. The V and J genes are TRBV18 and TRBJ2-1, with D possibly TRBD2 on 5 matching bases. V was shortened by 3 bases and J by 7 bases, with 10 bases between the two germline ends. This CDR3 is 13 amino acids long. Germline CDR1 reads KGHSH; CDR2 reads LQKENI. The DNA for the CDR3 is TGTGCCAGCTCACCGACGACTATTAATGAGCAGTTCTTC. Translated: CASSPTTINEQFF.

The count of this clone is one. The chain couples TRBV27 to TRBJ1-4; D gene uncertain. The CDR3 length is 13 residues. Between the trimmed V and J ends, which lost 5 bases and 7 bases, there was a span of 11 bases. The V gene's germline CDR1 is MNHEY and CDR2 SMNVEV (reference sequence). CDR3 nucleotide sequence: TGTGCCAGCAGTCCCCTCCCCGCTGAAAAACTGTTTTTT. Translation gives CASSPLPAEKLFF.

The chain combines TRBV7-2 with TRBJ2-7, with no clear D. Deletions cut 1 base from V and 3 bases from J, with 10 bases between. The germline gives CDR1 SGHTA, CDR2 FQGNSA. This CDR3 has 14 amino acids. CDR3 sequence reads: CASSLGRQNYEQYF. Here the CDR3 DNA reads TGTGCCAGCAGCTTAGGTCGGCAAAACTACGAGCAGTACTTC. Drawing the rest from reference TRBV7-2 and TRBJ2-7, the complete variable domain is GAGVSQSPSNKVTEKGKDVELRCDPISGHTALYWYRQSLGQGLEFLIYFQGNSAPDKSGLPSDRFSAERTGGSVSTLTIQRTQQEDSAVYLCASSLGRQNYEQYFGPGTRLTVT.

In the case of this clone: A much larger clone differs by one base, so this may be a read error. CDR3 in DNA: TGTGCCAGCAGCTTGGGGGGGCTGGGCACTGAAGCTTTCTTT. Amino acid sequence: CASSLGGLGTEAFF. V and J are TRBV7-9 and TRBJ1-1, with D tentatively TRBD1 (6 bases). The CDR3 sequence is 14 residues long. CDR1 and CDR2 (germline): SEHNR, FQNEAQ (reference sequence). V lost 3 bases to trimming and J lost 4 bases, with 12 bases between them.